This T cell receptor beta chain is drawn from a study of identical twins. This clonotype was seen only a few times. Its target is not known. TCRdb itself ran the 5' RACE reads through MiXCR, one entry per CDR3 protein. The sample lists about 530,000 distinct CDR3 sequences; approximately 16% were seen once. Study results and caveats: It was possible that invariant MAIT and iNKT cells partly confounded the zero-insertion analyses.

All of the donors were Caucasians in good health. The CDR3 sequence is 17 residues long. V lost 4 bases, J lost 4 bases, and 12 bases stayed unmatched. CDR1 and CDR2 from the germline V gene are MGHRA and YSYEKL. The sample was also linked to a second study, of yellow fever vaccine responses in identical twins.

The TCR comes from a woman in her late teens or twenties in good health. The sequencing input was CD4+ T cells sorted from blood. The gene calls are TRBV4-1 and TRBJ1-4; 7 bases line up with TRBD1. This CDR3 reads CASSLNAQGNLNEKLFF. In DNA form, the CDR3 reads TGCGCCAGCAGCCTAAACGCACAGGGGAATCTTAATGAAAAACTGTTTTTT.